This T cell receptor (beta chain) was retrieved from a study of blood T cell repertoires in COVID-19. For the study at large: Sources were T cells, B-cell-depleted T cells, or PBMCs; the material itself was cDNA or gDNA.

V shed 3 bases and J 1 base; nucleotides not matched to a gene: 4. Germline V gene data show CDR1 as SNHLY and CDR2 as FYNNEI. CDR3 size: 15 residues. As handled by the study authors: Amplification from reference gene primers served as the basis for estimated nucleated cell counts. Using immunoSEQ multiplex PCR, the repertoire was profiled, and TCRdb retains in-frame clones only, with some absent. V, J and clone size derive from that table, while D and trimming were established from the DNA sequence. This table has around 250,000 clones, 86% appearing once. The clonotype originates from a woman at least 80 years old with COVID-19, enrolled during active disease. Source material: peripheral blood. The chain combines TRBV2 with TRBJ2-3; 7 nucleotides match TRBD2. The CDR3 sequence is CASSDGRGGTDTQYF. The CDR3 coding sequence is TGTGCCAGCAGTGACGGACGGGGGGGCACAGATACGCAGTATTTT.